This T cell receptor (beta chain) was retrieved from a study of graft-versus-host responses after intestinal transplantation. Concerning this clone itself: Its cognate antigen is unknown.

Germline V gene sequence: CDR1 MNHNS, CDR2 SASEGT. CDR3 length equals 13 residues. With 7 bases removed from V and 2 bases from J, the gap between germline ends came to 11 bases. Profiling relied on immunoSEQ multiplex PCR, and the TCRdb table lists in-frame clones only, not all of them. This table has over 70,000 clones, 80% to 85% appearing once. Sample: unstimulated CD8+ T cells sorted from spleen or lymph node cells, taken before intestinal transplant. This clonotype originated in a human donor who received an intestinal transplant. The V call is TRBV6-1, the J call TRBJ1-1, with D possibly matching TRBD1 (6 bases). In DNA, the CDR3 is TGTGCCAGCACCGGACAGTATAACACTGAAGCTTTCTTT. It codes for CASTGQYNTEAFF.